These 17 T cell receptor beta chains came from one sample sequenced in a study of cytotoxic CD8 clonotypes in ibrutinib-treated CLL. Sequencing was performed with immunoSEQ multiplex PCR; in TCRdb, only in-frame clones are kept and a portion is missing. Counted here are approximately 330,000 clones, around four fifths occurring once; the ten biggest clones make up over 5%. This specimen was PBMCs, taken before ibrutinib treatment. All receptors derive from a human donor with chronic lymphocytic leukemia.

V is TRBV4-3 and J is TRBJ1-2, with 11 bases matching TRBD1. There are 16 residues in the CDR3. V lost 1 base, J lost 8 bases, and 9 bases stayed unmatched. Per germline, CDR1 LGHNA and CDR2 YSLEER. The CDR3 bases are TGCGCCAGCAGCCAAGCTTTCGGACAGGGGGCTGTCGGCTACACCTTC. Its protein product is CASSQAFGQGAVGYTF.

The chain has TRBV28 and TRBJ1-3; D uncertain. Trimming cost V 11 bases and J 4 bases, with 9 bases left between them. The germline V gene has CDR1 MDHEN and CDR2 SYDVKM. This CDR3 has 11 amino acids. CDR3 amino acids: CASSAGNTIYF. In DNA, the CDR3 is TGTGCCTCTTCAGCAGGAAACACCATATATTTT.

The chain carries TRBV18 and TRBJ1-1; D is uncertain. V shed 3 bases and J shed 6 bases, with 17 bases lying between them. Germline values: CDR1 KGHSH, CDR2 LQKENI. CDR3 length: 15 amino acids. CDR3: CASSPLVRRTSEAFF. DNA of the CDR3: TGTGCCAGCTCACCCTTAGTGCGGAGAACATCTGAAGCTTTCTTT.

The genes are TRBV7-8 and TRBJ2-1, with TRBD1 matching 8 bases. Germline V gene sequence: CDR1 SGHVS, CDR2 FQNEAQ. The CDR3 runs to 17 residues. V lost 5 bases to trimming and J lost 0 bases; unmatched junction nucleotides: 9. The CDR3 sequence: CASSPRGRASSYNEQFF. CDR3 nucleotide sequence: TGTGCCAGCAGCCCCAGGGGGCGGGCGAGCTCCTACAATGAGCAGTTCTTC.

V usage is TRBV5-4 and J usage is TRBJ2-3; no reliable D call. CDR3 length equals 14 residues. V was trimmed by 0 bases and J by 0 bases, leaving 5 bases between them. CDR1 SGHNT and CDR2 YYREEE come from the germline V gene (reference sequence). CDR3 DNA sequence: TGTGCCAGCAGCTTGGACTACAGCACAGATACGCAGTATTTT. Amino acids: CASSLDYSTDTQYF.

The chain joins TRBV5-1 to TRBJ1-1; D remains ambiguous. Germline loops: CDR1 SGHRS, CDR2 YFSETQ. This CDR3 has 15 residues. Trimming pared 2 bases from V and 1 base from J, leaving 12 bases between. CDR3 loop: CASSFASQRNTEAFF. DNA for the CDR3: TGCGCCAGCAGCTTCGCATCGCAGCGGAACACTGAAGCTTTCTTT.

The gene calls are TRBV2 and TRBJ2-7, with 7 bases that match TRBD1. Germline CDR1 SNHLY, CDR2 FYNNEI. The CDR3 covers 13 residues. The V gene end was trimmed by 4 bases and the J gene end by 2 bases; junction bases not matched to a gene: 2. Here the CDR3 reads CASSGQGPYEQYF. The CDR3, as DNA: TGTGCCAGCAGTGGACAGGGACCCTACGAGCAGTACTTC.

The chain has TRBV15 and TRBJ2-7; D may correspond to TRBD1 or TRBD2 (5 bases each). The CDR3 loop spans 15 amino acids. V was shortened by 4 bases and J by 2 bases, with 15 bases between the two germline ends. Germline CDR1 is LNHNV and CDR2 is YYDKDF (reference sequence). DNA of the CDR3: TGTGCCACCAGCATCGATGTGGGGGTCGCCTACGAGCAGTACTTC. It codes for CATSIDVGVAYEQYF.

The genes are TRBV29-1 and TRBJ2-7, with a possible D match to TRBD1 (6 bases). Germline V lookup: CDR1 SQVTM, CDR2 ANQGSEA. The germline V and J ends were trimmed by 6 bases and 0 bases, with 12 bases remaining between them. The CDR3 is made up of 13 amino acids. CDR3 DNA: TGCAGCGTCCAGACAGGAAGCTCCTACGAGCAGTACTTC. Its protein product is CSVQTGSSYEQYF.

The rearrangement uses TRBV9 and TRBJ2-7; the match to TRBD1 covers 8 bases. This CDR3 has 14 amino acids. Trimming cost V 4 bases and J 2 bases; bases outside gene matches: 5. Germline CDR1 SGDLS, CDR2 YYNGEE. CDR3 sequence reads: CASSPRTGTYEQYF. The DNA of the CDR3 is TGTGCCAGCAGCCCCCGGACAGGGACCTACGAGCAGTACTTC.

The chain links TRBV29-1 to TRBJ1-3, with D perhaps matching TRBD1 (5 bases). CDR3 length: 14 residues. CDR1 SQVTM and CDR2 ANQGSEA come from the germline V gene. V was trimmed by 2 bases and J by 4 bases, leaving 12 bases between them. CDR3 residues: CSVESGIPGNTIYF. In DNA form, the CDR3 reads TGCAGCGTTGAATCAGGGATCCCCGGAAACACCATATATTTT.

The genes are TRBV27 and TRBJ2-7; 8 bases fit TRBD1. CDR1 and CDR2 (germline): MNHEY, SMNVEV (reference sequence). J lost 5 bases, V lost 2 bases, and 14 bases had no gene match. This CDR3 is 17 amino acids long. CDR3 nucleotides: TGTGCCAGCAGTTTAGGTTGGGGGACAGGATTTACCCACGAGCAGTACTTC. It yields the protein CASSLGWGTGFTHEQYF.

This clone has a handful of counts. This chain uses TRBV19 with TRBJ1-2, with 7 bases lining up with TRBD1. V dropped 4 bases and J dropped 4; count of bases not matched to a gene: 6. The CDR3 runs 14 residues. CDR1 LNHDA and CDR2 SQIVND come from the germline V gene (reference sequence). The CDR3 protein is CASSTGTDLYGYTF. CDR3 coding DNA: TGTGCCAGTAGTACCGGGACAGACCTCTATGGCTACACCTTC.

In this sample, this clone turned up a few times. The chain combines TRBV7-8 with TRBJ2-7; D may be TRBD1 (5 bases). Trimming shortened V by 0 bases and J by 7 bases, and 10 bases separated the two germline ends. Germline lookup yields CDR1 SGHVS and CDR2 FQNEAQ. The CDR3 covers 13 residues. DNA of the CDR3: TGTGCCAGCAGCTTAGCACAGGTGTCAGAGCAGTACTTC. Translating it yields CASSLAQVSEQYF. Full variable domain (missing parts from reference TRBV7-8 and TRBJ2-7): GAGVSQSPRYKVAKRGQDVALRCDPISGHVSLFWYQQALGQGPEFLTYFQNEAQLDKSGLPSDRFFAERPEGSVSTLKIQRTQQEDSAVYLCASSLAQVSEQYFGPGTRLTVT.

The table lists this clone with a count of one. CDR3 amino acids: CASSLVSRDTEAFF. The CDR3 DNA reads as TGTGCCAGCAGCTTAGTGTCCAGGGACACTGAAGCTTTCTTT. V usage is TRBV7-2 and J usage is TRBJ1-1, with D maybe TRBD1 (5 bases). The CDR3 spans 14 residues. Germline CDR1 and CDR2: SGHTA and FQGNSA. V was pared by 1 base and J by 3 bases, with 9 bases between.

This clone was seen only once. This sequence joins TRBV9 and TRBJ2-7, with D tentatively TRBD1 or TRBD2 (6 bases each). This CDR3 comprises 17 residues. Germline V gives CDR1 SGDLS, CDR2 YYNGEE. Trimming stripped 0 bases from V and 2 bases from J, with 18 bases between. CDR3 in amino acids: CASSVGAGGGFTYEQYF. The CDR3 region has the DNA TGTGCCAGCAGCGTAGGGGCTGGAGGGGGATTCACCTACGAGCAGTACTTC.

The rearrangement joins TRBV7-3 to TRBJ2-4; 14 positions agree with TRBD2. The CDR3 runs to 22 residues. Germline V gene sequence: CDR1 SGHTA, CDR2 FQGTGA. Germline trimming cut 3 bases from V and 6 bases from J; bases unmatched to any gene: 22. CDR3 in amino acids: CASSLWDRLLPGLAGALNIQYF. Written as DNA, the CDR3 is TGTGCCAGCAGCTTGTGGGACAGGCTCCTTCCGGGACTAGCGGGAGCATTAAACATTCAGTACTTC.